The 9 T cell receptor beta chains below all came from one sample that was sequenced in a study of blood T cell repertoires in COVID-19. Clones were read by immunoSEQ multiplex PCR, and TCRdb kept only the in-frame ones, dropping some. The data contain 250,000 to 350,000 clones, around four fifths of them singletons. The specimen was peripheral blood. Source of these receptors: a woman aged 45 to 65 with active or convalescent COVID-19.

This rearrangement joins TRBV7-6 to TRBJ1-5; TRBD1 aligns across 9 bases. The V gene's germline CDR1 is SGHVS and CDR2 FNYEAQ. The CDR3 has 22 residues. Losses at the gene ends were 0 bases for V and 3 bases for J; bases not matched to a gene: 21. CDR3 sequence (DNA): TGTGCCAGCAGCTTAGCTACGACGGGAGGGACAGGGTATTTATTTTTCAATCAGCCCCAGCATTTT. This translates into CASSLATTGGTGYLFFNQPQHF.

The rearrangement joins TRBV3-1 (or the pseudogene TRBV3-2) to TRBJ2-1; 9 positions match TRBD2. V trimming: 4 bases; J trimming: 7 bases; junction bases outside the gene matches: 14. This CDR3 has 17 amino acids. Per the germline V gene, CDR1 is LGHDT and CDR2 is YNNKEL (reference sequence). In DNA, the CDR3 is TGTGCCAGCAGCCTCTTAAGGGGCGGGAGGGCCCTAAATGAGCAGTTCTTC. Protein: CASSLLRGGRALNEQFF.

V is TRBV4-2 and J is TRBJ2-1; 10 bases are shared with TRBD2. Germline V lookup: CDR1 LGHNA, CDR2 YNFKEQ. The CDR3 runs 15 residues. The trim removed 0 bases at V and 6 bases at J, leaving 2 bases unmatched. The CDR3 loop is CASSQDWTSGNEQFF. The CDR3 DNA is TGTGCCAGCAGCCAAGATTGGACTAGCGGCAATGAGCAGTTCTTC.

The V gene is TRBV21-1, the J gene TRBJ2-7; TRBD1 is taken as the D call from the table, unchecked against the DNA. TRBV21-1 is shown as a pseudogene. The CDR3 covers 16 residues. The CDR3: CASSLRGGTVLYEQYF. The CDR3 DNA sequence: TGTGCCAGCAGCCTCCGAGGGGGAACGGTACTATACGAGCAGTACTTC.

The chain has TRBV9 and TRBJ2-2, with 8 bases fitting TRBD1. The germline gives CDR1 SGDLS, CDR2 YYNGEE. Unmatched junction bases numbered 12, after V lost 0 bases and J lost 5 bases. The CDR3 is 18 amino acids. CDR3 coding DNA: TGTGCCAGCAGCGTAGACCCCCAGGGGGCGGTAAAAACCGGGGAGCTGTTTTTT. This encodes CASSVDPQGAVKTGELFF.

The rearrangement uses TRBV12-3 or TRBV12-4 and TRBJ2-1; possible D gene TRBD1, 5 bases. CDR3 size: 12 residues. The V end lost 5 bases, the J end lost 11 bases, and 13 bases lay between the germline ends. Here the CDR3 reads CASSPPDKKQFF. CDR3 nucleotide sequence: TGTGCCAGCAGTCCCCCGGACAAAAAGCAGTTCTTC.

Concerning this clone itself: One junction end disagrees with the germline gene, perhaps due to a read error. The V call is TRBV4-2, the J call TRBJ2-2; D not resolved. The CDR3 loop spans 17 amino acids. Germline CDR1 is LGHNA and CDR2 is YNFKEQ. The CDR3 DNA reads TGTGCCAGCAGCCAAGATCTAGGAACTTCGAAAACCGGGGAGCTGTTTTTT. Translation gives CASSQDLGTSKTGELFF.

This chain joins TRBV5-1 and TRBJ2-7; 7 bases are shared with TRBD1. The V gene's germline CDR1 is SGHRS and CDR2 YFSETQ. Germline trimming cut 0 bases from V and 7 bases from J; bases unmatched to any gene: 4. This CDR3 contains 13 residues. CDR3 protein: CASSLGQGAEQYF. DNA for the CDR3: TGCGCCAGCAGCTTGGGACAGGGAGCAGAGCAGTACTTC.

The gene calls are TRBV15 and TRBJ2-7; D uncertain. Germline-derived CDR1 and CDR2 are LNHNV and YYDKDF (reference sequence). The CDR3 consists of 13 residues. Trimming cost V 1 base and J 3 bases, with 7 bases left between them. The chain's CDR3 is CATSRGGDYEQYF. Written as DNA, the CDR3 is TGTGCCACCAGCAGAGGAGGAGACTACGAGCAGTACTTC.